The present entry profiles one T cell receptor (beta chain) with its context. Its specificity is not known. This entry is derived from a study of cytomegalovirus exposure and HLA in healthy donors. Study-wide points: Sequence variants that were highly shared formed a cluster that was likely a sequencing artifact. Many donors shared some public TCRs, even though most TCR sequences were rare.

The CDR3 loop spans 21 amino acids. Per the germline V gene, CDR1 is LNHDA and CDR2 is SQIVND (reference sequence). V dropped 1 base and J dropped 0 bases, with 22 bases sitting between them. A multiplex PCR was run with 60 Vbeta primers and 13 Jbeta primers. This table comes from immunoSEQ multiplex PCR, and its TCRdb copy is limited to in-frame clones, with some not included. Found here are approximately 100,000 clones, almost 80% of them singletons; the top ten hold approximately 3.7%. The source is a man aged 45 to 65 in good health and CMV-seropositive. The sequenced material came from PBMCs. The chain recombines TRBV19 with TRBJ2-6; no reliable D call. This CDR3 is CASSIAIRNPLTISGANVLTF. The CDR3 DNA sequence: TGTGCCAGTAGTATAGCTATCAGGAACCCTCTTACGATCTCTGGGGCCAACGTCCTGACTTTC.